This T cell receptor beta chain was captured by sequencing in a study of blood T cell repertoires in COVID-19. The overall study: The study drew acute and convalescent COVID-19 samples from the United States, Italy and Spain. T cells, B-cell-depleted T cells, or PBMCs provided the cDNA or gDNA that served as material.

Sequencing was performed with immunoSEQ multiplex PCR; in TCRdb, only in-frame clones are kept and a portion is missing. This table holds more than 200,000 clones, more than 85% found once. Trimming took 5 bases from V and 4 from J; bases not matched to a gene: 4. CDR3 length: 13 amino acids. The gene calls are TRBV12-3 or TRBV12-4 and TRBJ1-2; 7 nucleotides agree with TRBD1. The clonotype was recovered from a woman between 55 and 75 years old with COVID-19, enrolled during active disease. What was sequenced was peripheral blood. The CDR3 DNA is TGTGCCAGCAGTCTACAGGGGAGCTATGGCTACACCTTC. This encodes CASSLQGSYGYTF.